A selection of T cell receptor beta chains follows, all from one sample in a study of T cell responses to AZD1222 COVID-19 vaccine. This table comes from immunoSEQ multiplex PCR, and its TCRdb copy is limited to in-frame clones, with some not included. The repertoire holds some 100,000 clones, with approximately 90% as singletons. The sequenced sample was peripheral blood, obtained on day 0 of AZD1222 vaccination. The receptors derive from an adult in good health. Both conserved end residues are part of each CDR3.

TRBV28	TRBJ1-2	CASSRPGSRGLGYTF
TRBV11-2	TRBJ2-7	CASSLARGPGREQYF
TRBV27	TRBJ1-1	CASSRYGSTAFF
TRBV7-2	TRBJ2-7	CASSGTSGRAYEQYF
TRBV5-4	TRBJ1-1	CASSTLTRGRTEAFF
TRBV19	TRBJ2-7	CASSSRGSPSGDEQYF
TRBV11-2	TRBJ2-1	CASSSLAGGYNEQFF
TRBV6-5	TRBJ1-1	CASSSKSYTEAFF
TRBV2	TRBJ2-3	CASSLGLAGADTQYF
TRBV5-1	TRBJ1-4	CASSPGDSGEKLFF
TRBV14	TRBJ2-2	CASSQDPSGRLGELFF
TRBV5-4	TRBJ1-6	CASSPYRGRDSPLHF
TRBV29-1	TRBJ1-3	CSFGFGNTIYF
TRBV5-6	TRBJ2-5	CASSFPTVQETQYF
TRBV3-1/TRBV3-2	TRBJ1-6	CASSQDSGYNSPLHF
TRBV12-3/TRBV12-4	TRBJ2-7	CASSPGISSEQYF
TRBV2	TRBJ1-2	CASREGQIYGYTF
TRBV30	TRBJ2-2	CAWSEAGWSGELFF
TRBV3-1/TRBV3-2	TRBJ2-7	CASSQAPTSGGFYEQYF
TRBV12-5	TRBJ1-1	CASGSSGSNTEAFF
TRBV5-1	TRBJ1-3	CASSFQGMSGNTIYF
TRBV5-1	TRBJ2-7	CASSLEPGKTYEQYF
TRBV7-2	TRBJ1-3	CASSLRDVSSGNTIYF
TRBV10-3	TRBJ2-3	CATGLVAGTDTQYF
TRBV19	TRBJ2-2	CASSISSGMYTGELFF
TRBV7-2	TRBJ2-3	CASSLALNPVSPHHISDTQYF
TRBV14	TRBJ2-2	CASSPTMGFTGELFF
TRBV5-8	TRBJ2-4	CASSLRSDYIQYF
TRBV3-1/TRBV3-2	TRBJ1-1	CASSSWTGDPEAFF
TRBV28	TRBJ1-1	CAIGRAGGENTEAFF
TRBV2	TRBJ1-3	CASSPQGPSGNTIYF
TRBV18	TRBJ1-3	CASGVSSGNTIYF
TRBV5-5	TRBJ1-5	CASSLQGQPQHF
TRBV3-1/TRBV3-2	TRBJ2-1	CASSHPGTSGRNEQFF
TRBV3-1/TRBV3-2	TRBJ2-2	CASSQETLAGATGELFF
TRBV27	TRBJ1-1	CASSLLDRAAEAFF
TRBV7-9	TRBJ1-2	CASSLFQADRLSYGYTF
TRBV19	TRBJ2-2	CASSPIGTPGTGELFF
TRBV7-2	TRBJ2-7	CASSFGQGIFYEQYF